This TCR beta chain is from a study of cytotoxic CD8 clonotypes in ibrutinib-treated CLL. As for the study in general: Timing of response sample collection was a median about twelve months after treatment start, with a range of 6 to 36. Samples averaged roughly 280,000 productive templates and some 91,000 productive rearrangements.

This clone was recorded a few times. Clones were sequenced by immunoSEQ multiplex PCR, and TCRdb holds only the in-frame ones, with some missing. Of roughly 250,000 clones in the sample, 70% were seen once. The CDR3 sequence is 14 residues long. V was trimmed by 3 bases and J by 4 bases, leaving 13 bases between them. Germline CDR1 is SGDLS and CDR2 is YYNGEE. This sequence originates from a human donor with chronic lymphocytic leukemia. The input for sequencing was PBMCs, taken after 24 months of ibrutinib treatment. V usage is TRBV9 and J usage is TRBJ1-1; D unclear. CDR3 region: CASSAHEVGTEAFF. In nucleotides, the CDR3 is TGTGCCAGCAGCGCACACGAGGTAGGCACTGAAGCTTTCTTT.